The next 16 T cell receptor beta chains were all read from a single sample in a study of human thymus T cells. Assay used: immunoSEQ multiplex PCR; TCRdb lists only in-frame clones, some missing. The sample carries approximately 46,000 clones, approximately 95% recorded once. Sequencing was performed on blood. The source of these receptors is a girl under three years old with a congenital heart defect but otherwise immunologically healthy.

This rearrangement joins TRBV28 to TRBJ2-1, with 7 bases fitting TRBD2. The V gene end was trimmed by 9 bases and the J gene end by 3 bases; junction bases not matched to a gene: 5. Per the germline V gene, CDR1 is MDHEN and CDR2 is SYDVKM. The CDR3 length is 13 residues. Written as DNA, the CDR3 is TGTGCCAGGGGAGGGCCGTACTACAATGAGCAGTTCTTC. Translated, it gives CARGGPYYNEQFF.

The CDR3: CASSTGPRYGYTF. The CDR3 DNA follows: TGTGCCAGTAGTACCGGACCGAGATATGGCTACACCTTC. The rearrangement joins TRBV19 to TRBJ1-2; D is unresolved. Germline CDR1 and CDR2: LNHDA and SQIVND (reference sequence). The CDR3 sequence is 13 residues long. V lost 4 bases and J 5 bases, leaving 11 bases between the germline ends.

The rearrangement links TRBV13 to TRBJ2-4, with 8 bases that match TRBD2. With V trimmed by 4 bases and J by 4 bases, 0 bases remained unmatched. From germline, CDR1 is PRHDT and CDR2 FYEKMQ (reference sequence). This CDR3 comprises 13 residues. The CDR3 here is CASSSGGKNIQYF. Written as DNA, the CDR3 is TGTGCCAGCAGCTCGGGGGGGAAAAACATTCAGTACTTC.

This clone came up once. The V and J genes are TRBV5-4 and TRBJ2-7; D is perhaps TRBD1 or TRBD2 (7 bases each). The ends were cut back, 6 bases at V and 3 bases at J, with 22 bases in the middle. The CDR3 is 16 residues long. The germline V gene encodes CDR1 SGHNT and CDR2 YYREEE (reference sequence). CDR3 residues: CASNQGGRAKVYEQYF. Written as DNA, the CDR3 is TGTGCCAGCAACCAGGGGGGGCGGGCCAAGGTCTACGAGCAGTACTTC. Combining the CDR3 with reference TRBV5-4 and TRBJ2-7 gives the whole variable domain ETGVTQSPTHLIKTRGQQVTLRCSSQSGHNTVSWYQQALGQGPQFIFQYYREEENGRGNFPPRFSGLQFPNYSSELNVNALELDDSALYLCASNQGGRAKVYEQYFGPGTRLTVT.

The genes are TRBV9 and TRBJ2-7; 8 nucleotides align to TRBD2. Trimming cost V 3 bases and J 5 bases; bases outside gene matches: 7. Germline-derived CDR1 and CDR2 are SGDLS and YYNGEE. This CDR3 region has 14 residues. CDR3 sequence: CASSAGTSLNEQYF. In DNA, the CDR3 is TGTGCCAGCAGCGCCGGGACTAGTCTTAACGAGCAGTACTTC. Full variable domain (remainder filled in from reference TRBV9 and TRBJ2-7): DSGVTQTPKHLITATGQRVTLRCSPRSGDLSVYWYQQSLDQGLQFLIQYYNGEERAKGNILERFSAQQFPDLHSELNLSSLELGDSALYFCASSAGTSLNEQYFGPGTRLTVT.

In its sample, this clone was seen once. The V and J genes are TRBV4-3 and TRBJ2-1; 9 bases line up with TRBD2. This CDR3 has 16 amino acids. V lost 3 bases to trimming and J lost 6 bases; unmatched junction nucleotides: 9. Germline V CDR1 and CDR2: LGHNA, YSLEER. In DNA form, the CDR3 reads TGCGCCAGCAGCCACCTAGCGGGGAGGGCAATCAATGAGCAGTTCTTC. Protein sequence: CASSHLAGRAINEQFF.

The genes are TRBV6-1 and TRBJ2-7; D not certain. V lost 5 bases and J 4 bases, leaving 9 bases between the germline ends. CDR1 is MNHNS, CDR2 SASEGT, per germline. The CDR3 covers 12 residues. The CDR3 sequence: CASSPDGYEQYF. CDR3 sequence (DNA): TGTGCCAGCAGTCCGGACGGATACGAGCAGTACTTC.

V is TRBV4-1 and J is TRBJ2-5, with 11 bases lining up with TRBD2. The CDR3 covers 15 residues. Germline CDR1 reads MGHRA; CDR2 reads YSYEKL. The trim removed 4 bases at V and 4 bases at J, leaving 5 bases unmatched. In DNA form, the CDR3 reads TGCGCCAGCAGCCCTCCTACTAGCGGGAGAGAGACCCAGTACTTC. Translated: CASSPPTSGRETQYF.

This clone was detected once. The chain employs TRBV19 and TRBJ2-1; 7 nucleotides line up with TRBD2. J was trimmed by 5 bases and V by 1 base; bases with no gene match: 5. In germline, CDR1 is LNHDA, CDR2 SQIVND (reference sequence). The CDR3 contains 15 residues. The CDR3: CASSIGGTINNEQFF. CDR3 nucleotide sequence: TGTGCCAGTAGTATAGGCGGGACTATCAACAATGAGCAGTTCTTC.

The J gene is TRBJ2-5, the V gene TRBV29-1; 7 bases match TRBD1. Germline V gives CDR1 SQVTM, CDR2 ANQGSEA. V trimming: 4 bases; J trimming: 4 bases; junction bases outside the gene matches: 9. This CDR3 spans 14 amino acids. CDR3 amino acids: CSVGHRGEGETQYF. CDR3 in DNA: TGCAGCGTTGGTCACAGGGGAGAAGGAGAGACCCAGTACTTC.

The chain carries TRBV4-2 and TRBJ2-1; maybe TRBD2 (6 bases). Germline CDR1 and CDR2: LGHNA and YNFKEQ. There are 13 residues in the CDR3. The V end was cut by 1 base, the J end by 9 bases, with 10 bases between. CDR3 loop: CASSQARRGEQFF. CDR3 nucleotides: TGTGCCAGCAGCCAAGCTAGGAGGGGTGAGCAGTTCTTC.

The chain joins TRBV7-9 to TRBJ1-1; D is perhaps TRBD1 (5 bases). Trimming cost V 5 bases and J 1 base, with 17 bases left between them. Germline V lookup: CDR1 SEHNR, CDR2 FQNEAQ (reference sequence). CDR3 size: 16 residues. CDR3 bases: TGTGCCAGCAGCCCCCGAGGAGGGCAGGGGAACACTGAAGCTTTCTTT. This gives the protein CASSPRGGQGNTEAFF.

V and J are TRBV19 and TRBJ1-5; the D is unclear. This CDR3 spans 15 amino acids. Trimming stripped 6 bases from V and 7 bases from J, with 19 bases between. The germline gives CDR1 LNHDA, CDR2 SQIVND (reference sequence). CDR3 nucleotide sequence: TGTGCCAGTAGCGAGTGGCAGGTAGCTATCCAGCCCCAGCATTTT. Translating gives CASSEWQVAIQPQHF.

This sequence joins TRBV7-9 and TRBJ1-2; D is unresolved. The CDR3 contains 14 residues. V was shortened by 4 bases and J by 8 bases, with 17 bases between the two germline ends. Germline assignment: CDR1 SEHNR and CDR2 FQNEAQ (reference sequence). CDR3 bases: TGTGCCAGCAGCTCAGACCAGAAACTAGGGGGCTACACCTTC. This gives the protein CASSSDQKLGGYTF.

The chain has TRBV30 and TRBJ1-6, with D tentatively TRBD1 (5 bases). V lost 4 bases, J lost 13 bases, and 14 bases lay in between. This CDR3 region has 12 residues. In germline, CDR1 is GTSNPN, CDR2 SVGIG (reference sequence). The CDR3 region is CAWNLNGGPLHF. CDR3 DNA: TGTGCCTGGAACCTAAATGGGGGGCCCCTCCACTTT.

This clone was detected once. V gene TRBV9 combines with J gene TRBJ2-3; a possible D gene is TRBD1 (5 bases). Trimming took 2 bases from V and 4 from J, leaving 8 bases between them. There are 13 residues in the CDR3. Germline V CDR1 and CDR2: SGDLS, YYNGEE. The CDR3 DNA follows: TGTGCCAGCAGCGTGCAGGGCGCAGATACGCAGTATTTT. Its protein product is CASSVQGADTQYF.